This T cell receptor beta chain was recovered during a study of T cell changes during pregnancy in multiple sclerosis. Sequenced by immunoSEQ multiplex PCR; TCRdb stores in-frame clones only, minus some. This sample carries under 80,000 clones, over 80% of them seen once, and the ten largest clones take more than 0.45%. The germline gives CDR1 SGDLS, CDR2 YYNGEE. This CDR3 contains 15 residues. The V end was cut by 0 bases, the J end by 4 bases, with 11 bases between. The rearrangement uses TRBV9 and TRBJ2-4; weak D call: TRBD2 (6 bases). The receptor was isolated from a female donor with multiple sclerosis, enrolled in a pregnancy study. The material sequenced was CD4+ T cells from peripheral blood mononuclear cells, taken in the second trimester of pregnancy. The CDR3 region has the DNA TGTGCCAGCAGCGTAGAAGTCGGGGGAAAAAACATTCAGTACTTC. This sequence encodes CASSVEVGGKNIQYF.